Sequencing of this T cell receptor beta chain was carried out in a study of blood T cell repertoires in COVID-19. Some clones are missing from TCRdb's copy, which holds only in-frame ones; the method was immunoSEQ multiplex PCR. The profile shows about 310,000 clones, roughly 89% of them singletons. Trimming took off 9 bases at V and 0 bases at J, with 18 bases between the two ends. The CDR3 has 15 residues. The germline gives CDR1 LGHNT, CDR2 FRNRAP. This chain joins TRBV12-5 and TRBJ2-7; D not resolved. The sample consisted of PBMCs or T cells enriched from blood (not recorded which). The receptor's source is a woman aged 18-29 years who had recovered from COVID-19. CDR3 residues: CARPPDMYHSYEQYF. CDR3 bases: TGTGCTAGGCCCCCCGACATGTACCACTCCTACGAGCAGTACTTC.